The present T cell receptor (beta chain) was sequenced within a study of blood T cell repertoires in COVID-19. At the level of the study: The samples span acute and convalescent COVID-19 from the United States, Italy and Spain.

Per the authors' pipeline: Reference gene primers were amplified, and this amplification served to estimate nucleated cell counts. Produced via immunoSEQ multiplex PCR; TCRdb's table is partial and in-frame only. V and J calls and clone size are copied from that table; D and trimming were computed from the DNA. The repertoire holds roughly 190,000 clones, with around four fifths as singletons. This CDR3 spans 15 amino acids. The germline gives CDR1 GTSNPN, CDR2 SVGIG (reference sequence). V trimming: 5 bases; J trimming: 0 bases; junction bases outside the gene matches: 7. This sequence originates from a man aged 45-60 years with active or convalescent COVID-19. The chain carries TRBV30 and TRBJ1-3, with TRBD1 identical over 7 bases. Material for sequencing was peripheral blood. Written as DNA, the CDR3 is TGTGCCTGGCAAGGACAGGCGTTCTCTGGAAACACCATATATTTT. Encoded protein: CAWQGQAFSGNTIYF.